This T cell receptor (beta chain) was documented in a study of blood T cells in healthy people across ages. Study observations and caveats: Unsorted PBMC input precluded a conclusive naive versus antigen-experienced comparison. As age increased, TCR beta diversity per million T cells fell in a roughly linear fashion.

As concerns this clonotype: Its antigen is not identified.

V lost 3 bases and J lost 9, with 18 bases in between. The length of the CDR3 is 14 residues. Germline V gene sequence: CDR1 DFQATT, CDR2 SNEGSKA (reference sequence). The authors ran a second PCR of roughly 6 to 12 cycles using a sample-barcoded 5' primer and a J-beta primer mix. TCRdb itself ran the 5' RACE reads through MiXCR, one entry per CDR3 protein. The table has approximately 760,000 distinct CDR3 sequences, just under 25% seen once. This sample also appeared in a second study, on T cells of mothers and their children.

The origin of this receptor is a boy aged 10-17 years in good health. The chain carries TRBV20-1 and TRBJ1-5; D unresolved. The sequenced sample was blood. CDR3 sequence (DNA): TGCAGTGCTAGTCCGGCTTTAGCAGCGTCGCCCCAGCATTTT. This codes for CSASPALAASPQHF.